These 15 T cell receptor beta chains were all obtained from the same sample, sequenced in a study of blood T cell repertoires in COVID-19. The table came from immunoSEQ multiplex PCR; TCRdb's copy has only in-frame clones and leaves some out. The table lists about 350,000 clones, over 75% of them singletons, with more than 0.9% in the top ten. Sequencing was carried out using PBMCs or T cells enriched from blood (not recorded which). The receptors here all came from a woman in her 30s who had recovered from COVID-19.

This sequence joins TRBV11-2 and TRBJ1-3, with D tentatively TRBD1 (6 bases). The CDR3 is 15 residues long. Germline CDR1 SGHAT, CDR2 FQNNGV. V was shortened by 4 bases and J by 8 bases, with 18 bases between the two germline ends. The CDR3 spells CASSSWGRSGDTIYF. The DNA for the CDR3 is TGTGCCAGCAGCTCTTGGGGCCGCTCAGGGGACACCATATATTTT.

The count of this clone is one. The J gene is TRBJ1-1, the V gene TRBV14; no definite D call. This CDR3 is 15 amino acids long. The V gene lost 0 bases and the J gene lost 2 bases, with 10 bases spanning the gap. The germline V gene encodes CDR1 SGHDN and CDR2 FVKESK. The CDR3 coding sequence is TGTGCCAGCAGCCAAGATCACATCCGAAACACTGAAGCTTTCTTT. Amino acids: CASSQDHIRNTEAFF. Together with reference TRBV14 and TRBJ1-1, the CDR3 gives the full variable domain: EAGVTQFPSHSVIEKGQTVTLRCDPISGHDNLYWYRRVMGKEIKFLLHFVKESKQDESGMPNNRFLAERTGGTYSTLKVQPAELEDSGVYFCASSQDHIRNTEAFFGQGTRLTVV.

This clone has a single count. The genes are TRBV7-2 and TRBJ1-5; D not resolved. CDR1 is SGHTA and CDR2 is FQGNSA in the germline V gene. The CDR3 is 16 residues long. Between the trimmed V and J ends, which lost 2 bases and 0 bases, there was a span of 11 bases. The CDR3 sequence: CASSLSSLYSNQPQHF. In DNA form, the CDR3 reads TGTGCCAGCAGCTTATCGAGTTTATATAGCAATCAGCCCCAGCATTTT.

The chain links TRBV28 to TRBJ1-4; D is undetermined. The CDR3 contains 14 residues. Trimming took 2 bases from V and 0 from J, leaving 4 bases between them. Germline values: CDR1 MDHEN, CDR2 SYDVKM. The DNA for the CDR3 is TGTGCCAGCAGTTTACAAACAACTAATGAAAAACTGTTTTTT. Translation gives CASSLQTTNEKLFF.

The chain has TRBV6-4 and TRBJ1-6; 7 bases agree with TRBD1. Germline assignment: CDR1 MRHNA and CDR2 SNTAGT. The V gene end was trimmed by 6 bases and the J gene end by 9 bases; junction bases not matched to a gene: 5. The CDR3 runs to 13 residues. The CDR3 loop is CASSLQGGSPLHF. For the CDR3, the DNA is TGTGCCAGCAGCCTCCAGGGGGGTTCACCCCTCCACTTT.

A few counts support this clone. Other DNA sequences in this specimen translate into the identical CDR3. The V gene is TRBV2, the J gene TRBJ1-1; possibly TRBD1 for D (6 bases). Germline-derived CDR1 and CDR2 are SNHLY and FYNNEI. The CDR3 consists of 13 residues. V dropped 4 bases and J dropped 2 bases, with 8 bases sitting between them. CDR3 DNA sequence: TGTGCCAGCAGTGCGGGACAAAACACTGAAGCTTTCTTT. This gives the protein CASSAGQNTEAFF.

This clone was detected once. The rearrangement links TRBV10-3 to TRBJ1-1; tentative D call: TRBD1 (5 bases). This CDR3 is built from 13 residues. Germline V CDR1 and CDR2: ENHRY, SYGVKD. Trimming took off 2 bases at V and 5 bases at J, with 9 bases between the two ends. The CDR3 coding sequence is TGTGCCATCAGTGAGGCAGGGCGGACTGAAGCTTTCTTT. Amino acids: CAISEAGRTEAFF.

The rearrangement joins TRBV7-2 to TRBJ1-1; 10 bases map to TRBD1. This CDR3 region has 16 residues. J gave up 4 bases and V 5 bases, and 10 bases lay outside the gene matches. CDR1 is SGHTA, CDR2 FQGNSA, per germline. The CDR3 protein is CASSTRTGGSGTEAFF. CDR3 nucleotide sequence: TGTGCCAGCAGCACAAGGACAGGGGGTTCTGGCACTGAAGCTTTCTTT.

J is TRBJ2-7 and V is TRBV13; maybe TRBD1 (6 bases). V gave up 5 bases and J gave up 1 base, with 12 bases separating them. This CDR3 has 14 amino acids. CDR1 PRHDT and CDR2 FYEKMQ come from the germline V gene (reference sequence). CDR3 bases: TGTGCCAGCAGCCCACCAGGGGCTTCCTACGAGCAGTACTTC. This sequence encodes CASSPPGASYEQYF.

The V call is TRBV2, the J call TRBJ2-7; 7 nucleotides line up with TRBD1. The ends lost 6 bases at V and 3 bases at J; junction bases unmatched: 5. The germline gives CDR1 SNHLY, CDR2 FYNNEI. The CDR3 loop spans 13 amino acids. CDR3 bases: TGTGCCAGCAGCCAAGGGGACAGCTACGAGCAGTACTTC. Residues: CASSQGDSYEQYF.

This clone was recorded once. The CDR3 nucleotides read TGCGCCAGCAGCCCACAGGGCCCTGGAAACACCATATATTTT. This codes for CASSPQGPGNTIYF. The chain couples TRBV5-1 to TRBJ1-3, with D possibly TRBD1 on 6 matching bases. Germline-derived CDR1 and CDR2 are SGHRS and YFSETQ. Trimming pared 4 bases from V and 2 bases from J, leaving 10 bases between. The CDR3 has 14 amino acids.

The chain joins TRBV6-6 to TRBJ1-6; D is possibly TRBD1 (6 bases). There are 15 residues in the CDR3. CDR1 and CDR2 (germline): MNHNY, SVGAGI (reference sequence). V was cut by 2 bases and J by 5 bases, with 10 bases left in between. The CDR3 region has the DNA TGTGCCAGCAGTTACGGGGGCAGAGATAATTCACCCCTCCACTTT. It codes for CASSYGGRDNSPLHF.

V gene TRBV5-5 combines with J gene TRBJ2-2; the D gene is possibly TRBD2 (6 bases). Germline loops: CDR1 SGHKS, CDR2 YYEKEE (reference sequence). This CDR3 spans 14 amino acids. Trimming took 4 bases from V and 6 from J, leaving 13 bases between them. CDR3 loop: CASSDYRGSGELFF. Written as DNA, the CDR3 is TGTGCCAGCAGCGACTACCGGGGGTCCGGGGAGCTGTTTTTT. Together with reference TRBV5-5 and TRBJ2-2, the CDR3 gives the full variable domain: DAGVTQSPTHLIKTRGQQVTLRCSPISGHKSVSWYQQVLGQGPQFIFQYYEKEERGRGNFPDRFSARQFPNYSSELNVNALLLGDSALYLCASSDYRGSGELFFGEGSRLTVL.

V gene TRBV5-1 combines with J gene TRBJ2-6; 10 bases fit TRBD1. This CDR3 contains 20 residues. V was pared by 4 bases and J by 0 bases, with 13 bases of the junction left unmatched. Germline lookup yields CDR1 SGHRS and CDR2 YFSETQ. CDR3: CASSPTGQGSAFSGANVLTF. In DNA, the CDR3 is TGCGCCAGCAGCCCTACGGGACAGGGGTCGGCCTTCTCTGGGGCCAACGTCCTGACTTTC.

The chain links TRBV7-2 to TRBJ1-1; 8 bases are shared with TRBD1. V gave up 5 bases and J gave up 1 base; unmatched junction bases: 9. This CDR3 has 16 amino acids. The germline CDR1 and CDR2 sequences are SGHTA and FQGNSA. The CDR3 nucleotides are TGTGCCAGCAGCGGTGGGGCAGGGGGCCGGAACACTGAAGCTTTCTTT. Translating gives CASSGGAGGRNTEAFF.